These 2 T cell receptor beta chains originate from one sample sequenced in a study of Graves' ophthalmopathy and Graves' hyperthyroidism (dated by TCRdb to the late 2010s). The run used an Illumina HiSeq 2000. For repertoire sequencing, the TCR beta CDR3 regions were amplified from RNA transcripts. The first round of RT-PCR was done with HTBI primers and the Qiagen OneStep RT-PCR kit, and was followed by a second round of multiplex PCR, then size selection and purification. Using fastp at Q25 and MiXCR, TCRdb reprocessed the public reads and kept productive beta chains. Entries that share a CDR3 protein sequence are merged under the most common genes and DNA. This sample holds over a million distinct CDR3 sequences; 35% to 40% were observed only once. In total, the top ten clones hold around 10% of the sample. The sequenced sample was peripheral blood or thyroid tissue (not recorded which). Receptors were obtained from an adult man with Graves' hyperthyroidism.

This clonotype was counted between two and nine times. This chain connects TRBV2 to TRBJ2-7; the match to TRBD2 covers 11 bases. Trimming removed 3 bases from V and 1 base from J; junction bases left unmatched: 8. Germline CDR1 is SNHLY and CDR2 is FYNNEI. The CDR3 loop spans 17 amino acids. DNA for the CDR3: TGTGCCAGCAGTGATTGGGGGACTAGCGGAAGGTCCTACGAGCAGTACTTC. This sequence encodes CASSDWGTSGRSYEQYF.

This clonotype has only a few counts. The gene calls are TRBV11-2 and TRBJ1-4, with D unresolved. Looked up from germline, CDR1 is SGHAT and CDR2 is FQNNGV. Deletions cut 5 bases from V and 4 bases from J, with 14 bases between. The CDR3 contains 15 residues. CDR3 DNA sequence: TGTGCCAGCAGCCTTTTCAATGGGGTTAATGAAAAACTGTTTTTT. This codes for CASSLFNGVNEKLFF.